Below are 32 T cell receptor beta chains sequenced from a single sample in a study of T cell repertoires in cytomegalovirus infection. TCRdb recomputed calls from the reads with MiXCR, one row per CDR3 protein. The sample shows 450,000 to 600,000 distinct CDR3 sequences, about 11% of them seen only once. The sequenced sample consisted of PBMCs. The receptors stem from a human donor in good health (CMV status not recorded). Some clones in this sample may be carry-over from other donors' samples.

The rearrangement uses TRBV19 and TRBJ1-3, with no clear D. CDR1 is LNHDA and CDR2 is SQIVND in the germline V gene (reference sequence). The CDR3 spans 16 residues. The V gene lost 7 bases and the J gene lost 0 bases, with 16 bases spanning the gap. CDR3 region: CASMSGPSLSGNTIYF. CDR3 sequence (DNA): TGTGCCAGTATGAGTGGGCCATCTCTCTCTGGAAACACCATATATTTT.

In its sample, this clonotype was seen many times. This chain links TRBV12-3 or TRBV12-4 with TRBJ1-2; maybe TRBD1 (6 bases). Trimming removed 4 bases at V and 6 bases at J, with 9 bases between. CDR3 length equals 12 residues. CDR3 in amino acids: CASSSNRDGYTF. CDR3 in DNA: TGTGCCAGCAGTTCGAACAGGGATGGCTACACCTTC.

The chain carries TRBV6-5 and TRBJ2-7; TRBD2 aligns across 7 bases. Looked up from germline, CDR1 is MNHEY and CDR2 is SVGAGI. The CDR3 contains 17 residues. V lost 2 bases and J lost 2; bases outside the gene matches: 12. The CDR3 protein is CASSYTLPGRGTYEQYF. CDR3 coding DNA: TGTGCCAGCAGTTACACCCTGCCGGGGAGGGGTACCTACGAGCAGTACTTC.

This clonotype appeared many times. This chain joins TRBV18 and TRBJ2-1, with 7 bases identical to TRBD2. The CDR3 is 16 residues long. The germline CDR1 and CDR2 sequences are KGHSH and LQKENI. Trimming removed 1 base from V and 2 bases from J; junction bases left unmatched: 5. In DNA, the CDR3 is TGTGCCAGCTCACCACTAGGCGGGAGTGCCTACAATGAGCAGTTCTTC. Protein sequence: CASSPLGGSAYNEQFF.

Many counts were recorded for this clonotype. The chain has TRBV5-4 and TRBJ2-1; D perhaps matches TRBD2 (6 bases). The CDR3 is made up of 16 amino acids. Germline V CDR1 and CDR2: SGHNT, YYREEE (reference sequence). The V gene lost 3 bases and the J gene lost 8 bases, with 21 bases spanning the gap. The CDR3 DNA reads TGTGCCAGCAGCTCCGGGGGACTGAGAGATTCGGATGAGCAGTTCTTC. Amino acid sequence: CASSSGGLRDSDEQFF. The variable domain in full, with the rest retrieved from reference TRBV5-4 and TRBJ2-1, is ETGVTQSPTHLIKTRGQQVTLRCSSQSGHNTVSWYQQALGQGPQFIFQYYREEENGRGNFPPRFSGLQFPNYSSELNVNALELDDSALYLCASSSGGLRDSDEQFFGPGTRLTVL.

This clonotype occurred a few times. The genes are TRBV20-1 and TRBJ2-7; no clear D. This CDR3 comprises 11 residues. CDR1 and CDR2 from the germline V gene are DFQATT and SNEGSKA (reference sequence). The ends were cut back, 2 bases at V and 2 bases at J, with 4 bases in the middle. The CDR3 DNA reads as TGCAGTGCTAGATCCCCCTACGAGCAGTACTTC. It codes for CSARSPYEQYF.

Many counts were recorded for this clonotype. Sequence at one end of the junction differs from germline and may be a read error. The rearrangement links TRBV7-7 to TRBJ2-3; TRBD2 is a possible D gene (6 bases). The CDR3 length is 17 residues. From germline, CDR1 is SSHAT and CDR2 FNYEAQ (reference sequence). In DNA form, the CDR3 reads TGTGCTAGCAGCTCCGGGGGTGGGGACGGAGGCACAGATACGCAGTATTTT. Translating gives CASSSGGGDGGTDTQYF.

This clonotype was counted many times. This chain uses TRBV18 with TRBJ2-1; D is unclear. Trimming left V 2 bases short and J 0 bases short, with 2 bases between. Germline V gene data show CDR1 as KGHSH and CDR2 as LQKENI. CDR3 length equals 13 residues. This chain's CDR3 is CASSPFSYNEQFF. DNA of the CDR3: TGTGCCAGCTCACCATTCTCCTACAATGAGCAGTTCTTC.

This clonotype was seen many times. V and J are TRBV14 and TRBJ2-2, with TRBD1 as a possible D gene (6 bases). CDR1 is SGHDN and CDR2 is FVKESK in the germline V gene. The CDR3 is made up of 13 amino acids. Trimming removed 3 bases at V and 12 bases at J, with 14 bases between. This CDR3 is CASSHAWDTQLFF. CDR3 nucleotides: TGTGCCAGCAGCCACGCTTGGGACACCCAGCTGTTTTTT. Supplemented by reference TRBV14 and TRBJ2-2, the full variable domain reads EAGVTQFPSHSVIEKGQTVTLRCDPISGHDNLYWYRRVMGKEIKFLLHFVKESKQDESGMPNNRFLAERTGGTYSTLKVQPAELEDSGVYFCASSHAWDTQLFFGEGSRLTVL.

In this sample, this clonotype turned up many times. The genes are TRBV12-3 or TRBV12-4 and TRBJ1-1, with D unresolved. V shed 6 bases and J shed 1 base, with 6 bases lying between them. There are 12 residues in the CDR3. The CDR3 sequence: CASSRENTEAFF. The DNA for the CDR3 is TGTGCCAGCAGCCGGGAGAACACTGAAGCTTTCTTT.

Details on this clonotype: This may be a read error: a much more frequent sequence differs by one nucleotide. This chain links TRBV20-1 with TRBJ1-5, with TRBD1 matching 10 bases. This CDR3 is built from 17 residues. CDR1 DFQATT and CDR2 SNEGSKA come from the germline V gene (reference sequence). The ends lost 5 bases at V and 0 bases at J; junction bases unmatched: 10. In nucleotides, the CDR3 is TGCAGTGCTCAACCGGGACAGGGGACACATAGCAATCAGCCCCAGCATTTT. This codes for CSAQPGQGTHSNQPQHF.

This clonotype was seen repeatedly, ten times or more. The rearrangement joins TRBV11-1 to TRBJ1-1; D is ambiguous. The germline V gene encodes CDR1 SGHAT and CDR2 FQDESV (reference sequence). V gave up 3 bases and J gave up 0 bases, with 14 bases separating them. CDR3 size: 16 residues. CDR3 DNA: TGTGCCAGCAGCTTCAAGGCAGATAATATGAACACTGAAGCTTTCTTT. Protein: CASSFKADNMNTEAFF.

This clonotype occurred many times. The chain combines TRBV28 with TRBJ2-3; D could derive from TRBD1 or TRBD2 (6 bases each). CDR1 and CDR2 (germline): MDHEN, SYDVKM. V gave up 8 bases and J gave up 4 bases, with 10 bases separating them. The CDR3 extends over 12 amino acids. The CDR3 is CASRRGADTQYF. In DNA, the CDR3 is TGTGCCAGCCGAAGGGGGGCAGATACGCAGTATTTT.

This clonotype was counted many times. The chain recombines TRBV5-4 with TRBJ2-1, with 9 bases matching TRBD2. Germline CDR1 reads SGHNT; CDR2 reads YYREEE (reference sequence). The CDR3 contains 15 residues. Losses at the gene ends were 6 bases for V and 6 bases for J; bases not matched to a gene: 10. The CDR3 nucleotides read TGTGCCAGCATGCTAGCGGGATCGCCTCTCAATGAGCAGTTCTTC. Protein sequence: CASMLAGSPLNEQFF.

The rearrangement uses TRBV11-2 and TRBJ2-1; D is perhaps TRBD1 or TRBD2 (5 bases each). Germline CDR1 is SGHAT and CDR2 is FQNNGV. Trimming cost V 0 bases and J 8 bases, with 14 bases left between them. The CDR3 is 15 amino acids. CDR3 sequence (DNA): TGTGCCAGCAGCTTAGAAGTCTGGGGGTTCGATGAGCAGTTCTTC. This gives the protein CASSLEVWGFDEQFF. Full variable domain (outside the CDR3, taken from reference TRBV11-2 and TRBJ2-1): EAGVAQSPRYKIIEKRQSVAFWCNPISGHATLYWYQQILGQGPKLLIQFQNNGVVDDSQLPKDRFSAERLKGVDSTLKIQPAKLEDSAVYLCASSLEVWGFDEQFFGPGTRLTVL.

This clonotype has at least ten counts. The rearrangement links TRBV11-2 to TRBJ2-5, with D hard to call. Germline CDR1 reads SGHAT; CDR2 reads FQNNGV. V shed 1 base and J shed 5 bases, with 8 bases lying between them. The CDR3 consists of 13 residues. CDR3 sequence: CASSLVHLETQYF. CDR3 nucleotide sequence: TGTGCCAGCAGCTTAGTACATCTGGAGACCCAGTACTTC.

This clonotype was counted ten times or more. J is TRBJ2-4 and V is TRBV28; TRBD2 agrees at 9 bases. V dropped 3 bases and J dropped 8; count of bases not matched to a gene: 5. Per germline, CDR1 MDHEN and CDR2 SYDVKM. The CDR3 is made up of 14 amino acids. Written as DNA, the CDR3 is TGTGCCAGCAGTTTTATGCGGGGGGGGGACATTCAGTACTTC. Amino acids: CASSFMRGGDIQYF.

This clonotype was detected ten times or more. The chain uses TRBV27 and TRBJ1-1; 7 bases line up with TRBD1. The CDR3 runs to 16 residues. The V gene's germline CDR1 is MNHEY and CDR2 SMNVEV (reference sequence). The V segment lost 5 bases and the J segment 4 bases; nucleotides outside the gene matches: 13. DNA for the CDR3: TGTGCCAGCAGTGAAAGGGGGCGGCCCTCTGGCACTGAAGCTTTCTTT. Translating it yields CASSERGRPSGTEAFF.

V is TRBV28 and J is TRBJ2-3; 7 bases are shared with TRBD2. After removal of 2 bases from V and 5 bases from J, the junction contained 7 bases not matched to a gene. Per the germline V gene, CDR1 is MDHEN and CDR2 is SYDVKM. CDR3 length: 15 residues. The CDR3 nucleotides are TGTGCCAGCAGTTTAGGCGGGAGCGGACGAGATACGCAGTATTTT. It translates to CASSLGGSGRDTQYF.

The sample holds many counts of this clonotype. This chain links TRBV27 with TRBJ2-1, with TRBD1 as a possible D gene (7 bases). CDR1 is MNHEY, CDR2 SMNVEV, per germline (reference sequence). Trimming took off 5 bases at V and 7 bases at J, with 15 bases between the two ends. The CDR3 has 14 residues. The CDR3: CASSQGGVVNEQFF. CDR3 bases: TGTGCCAGCAGTCAGGGGGGTGTGGTAAATGAGCAGTTCTTC.

The rearrangement links TRBV5-8 to TRBJ1-5; no clear D gene. The germline gives CDR1 SGHTS, CDR2 YDEGEE. The CDR3 runs 15 residues. Deletions cut 0 bases from V and 0 bases from J, with 7 bases between. CDR3 loop: CASSLVGNSNQPQHF. CDR3 DNA sequence: TGTGCCAGCAGCTTGGTCGGGAATAGCAATCAGCCCCAGCATTTT.

The rearrangement joins TRBV19 to TRBJ1-1; 10 nucleotides agree with TRBD1. The CDR3 sequence is 15 residues long. Germline CDR1 reads LNHDA; CDR2 reads SQIVND (reference sequence). After removal of 7 bases from V and 0 bases from J, the junction contained 5 bases not matched to a gene. Here the CDR3 reads CASKMTGGMNTEAFF. The CDR3 region has the DNA TGTGCCAGTAAAATGACAGGGGGCATGAACACTGAAGCTTTCTTT.

This clonotype came up a few times. The V gene is TRBV7-3, the J gene TRBJ1-1, with 11 bases identical to TRBD1. Germline CDR1 reads SGHTA; CDR2 reads FQGTGA. The CDR3 has 15 residues. With V trimmed by 5 bases and J by 4 bases, 6 bases remained unmatched. For the CDR3, the DNA is TGTGCCAGCAGCGCTGGACAGGGGGCGCCCACTGAAGCTTTCTTT. Encoded protein: CASSAGQGAPTEAFF.

The CDR3 region is CSARTVGSSQPQHF. Written as DNA, the CDR3 is TGCAGTGCTAGAACGGTTGGCAGTTCGCAGCCCCAGCATTTT. This sequence joins TRBV20-1 and TRBJ1-5; D is unresolved. Germline CDR1 and CDR2: DFQATT and SNEGSKA (reference sequence). The CDR3 is made up of 14 amino acids. Trimming took off 2 bases at V and 7 bases at J, with 15 bases between the two ends.

This clonotype occurred many times. V and J are TRBV7-2 and TRBJ1-6; no clear D gene. Trimming stripped 6 bases from V and 5 bases from J, with 23 bases between. CDR1 and CDR2 (germline): SGHTA, FQGNSA. This CDR3 is 18 amino acids long. CDR3 in amino acids: CASSFGSIRTLNNSPLHF. The CDR3 DNA follows: TGTGCCAGCAGTTTCGGGTCGATCCGTACCTTAAATAATTCACCCCTCCACTTT.

The V call is TRBV5-1, the J call TRBJ2-7, with D perhaps matching TRBD2 (5 bases). V lost 1 base to trimming and J lost 6 bases, with 14 bases between them. The CDR3 has 14 amino acids. The germline CDR1 and CDR2 sequences are SGHRS and YFSETQ. Here the CDR3 DNA reads TGCGCCAGCAGCTTGAGAGGGCCGCCACGCGAGCAGTACTTC. Its protein is CASSLRGPPREQYF.

This clonotype was counted at least ten times. J is TRBJ2-5 and V is TRBV5-1; possible D gene TRBD1, 5 bases. Germline CDR1 reads SGHRS; CDR2 reads YFSETQ. There are 16 residues in the CDR3. With 0 bases removed from V and 5 bases from J, the gap between germline ends came to 17 bases. The CDR3 DNA reads as TGCGCCAGCAGCTTGGAGGCGGCAGGGTTTGGGGAGACCCAGTACTTC. It is translated as CASSLEAAGFGETQYF.

This clonotype was observed many times. This chain uses TRBV7-3 with TRBJ1-2; 10 nucleotides line up with TRBD1. J was trimmed by 7 bases and V by 6 bases; bases with no gene match: 14. Germline loops: CDR1 SGHTA, CDR2 FQGTGA. The CDR3 contains 16 residues. The CDR3 nucleotides are TGTGCCAGCAGGAATCCCGGGACAGGGGATCTTGGTGGCTACACCTTC. Encoded protein: CASRNPGTGDLGGYTF. The full variable domain, rest sourced from reference TRBV7-3 and TRBJ1-2, is GAGVSQTPSNKVTEKGKYVELRCDPISGHTALYWYRQSLGQGPEFLIYFQGTGAADDSGLPNDRFFAVRPEGSVSTLKIQRTERGDSAVYLCASRNPGTGDLGGYTFGSGTRLTVV.

This clonotype was found many times. The chain couples TRBV19 to TRBJ2-3; TRBD2 aligns across 7 bases. This CDR3 contains 18 residues. With 10 bases clipped from V and 2 bases from J, the junction kept 21 bases outside the gene matches. Germline V gene sequence: CDR1 LNHDA, CDR2 SQIVND (reference sequence). The CDR3 coding sequence is TGTGCCACCTCGCCGGGGGGAGAAGGTCACGGTAACACAGATACGCAGTATTTT. As protein: CATSPGGEGHGNTDTQYF.

The chain combines TRBV4-2 with TRBJ1-1; D uncertain. V dropped 1 base and J dropped 2 bases, with 14 bases sitting between them. This CDR3 contains 16 residues. Germline V gene sequence: CDR1 LGHNA, CDR2 YNFKEQ. CDR3 residues: CASSQVNPDGNTEAFF. DNA for the CDR3: TGTGCCAGCAGCCAAGTCAACCCTGACGGAAACACTGAAGCTTTCTTT.

This clonotype was detected ten times or more. The CDR3 DNA reads TGTGCCAGCAGCTCTCGGACAGCCGATGGCTACACCTTC. Translating it yields CASSSRTADGYTF. The V call is TRBV27, the J call TRBJ1-2; possibly TRBD1 for D (6 bases). The CDR3 is made up of 13 amino acids. Trimming took off 6 bases at V and 6 bases at J, with 14 bases between the two ends. Germline lookup yields CDR1 MNHEY and CDR2 SMNVEV (reference sequence).

This clonotype has a count of ten or more. V and J are TRBV7-2 and TRBJ2-4, with 8 bases fitting TRBD1. Germline assignment: CDR1 SGHTA and CDR2 FQGNSA. The J segment lost 6 bases and the V segment lost 3 bases, leaving 10 bases of the junction unmatched. The CDR3 sequence is 16 residues long. The CDR3 reads CASSLDRVLKRNIQYF. The CDR3, as DNA: TGTGCCAGCAGCTTGGACAGGGTGCTAAAGCGAAACATTCAGTACTTC.